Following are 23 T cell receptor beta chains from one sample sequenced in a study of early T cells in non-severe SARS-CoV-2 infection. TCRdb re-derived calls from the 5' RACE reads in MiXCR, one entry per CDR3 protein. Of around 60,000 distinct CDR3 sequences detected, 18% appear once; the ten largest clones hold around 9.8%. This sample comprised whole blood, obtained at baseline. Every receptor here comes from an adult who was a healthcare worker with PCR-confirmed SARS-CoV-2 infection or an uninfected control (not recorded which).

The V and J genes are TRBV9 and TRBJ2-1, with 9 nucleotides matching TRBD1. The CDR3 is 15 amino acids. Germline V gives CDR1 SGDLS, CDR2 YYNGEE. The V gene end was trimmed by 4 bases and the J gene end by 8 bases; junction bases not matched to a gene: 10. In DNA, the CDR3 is TGTGCCAGCAGCCGCGGACAGGGGCGGTCCTATGAGCAGTTCTTC. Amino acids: CASSRGQGRSYEQFF. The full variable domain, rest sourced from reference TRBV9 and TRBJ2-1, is DSGVTQTPKHLITATGQRVTLRCSPRSGDLSVYWYQQSLDQGLQFLIQYYNGEERAKGNILERFSAQQFPDLHSELNLSSLELGDSALYFCASSRGQGRSYEQFFGPGTRLTVL.

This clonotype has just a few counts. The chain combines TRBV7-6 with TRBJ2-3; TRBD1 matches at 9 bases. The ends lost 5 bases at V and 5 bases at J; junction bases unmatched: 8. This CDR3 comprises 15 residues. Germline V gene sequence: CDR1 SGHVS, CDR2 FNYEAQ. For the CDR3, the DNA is TGTGCCAGCAGCGACGGACAGGGGAGTAAAGATACGCAGTATTTT. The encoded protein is CASSDGQGSKDTQYF.

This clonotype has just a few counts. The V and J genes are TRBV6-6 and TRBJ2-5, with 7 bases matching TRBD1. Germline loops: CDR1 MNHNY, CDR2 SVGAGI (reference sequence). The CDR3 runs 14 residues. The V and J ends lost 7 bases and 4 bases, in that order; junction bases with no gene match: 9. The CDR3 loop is CASTRTGARETQYF. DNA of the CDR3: TGTGCCAGCACCAGGACAGGAGCAAGAGAGACCCAGTACTTC.

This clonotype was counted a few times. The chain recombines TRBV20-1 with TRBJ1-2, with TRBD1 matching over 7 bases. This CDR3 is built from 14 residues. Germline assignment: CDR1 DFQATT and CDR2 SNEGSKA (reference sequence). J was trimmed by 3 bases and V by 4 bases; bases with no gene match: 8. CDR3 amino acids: CSATTGVGDYGYTF. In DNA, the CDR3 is TGCAGTGCTACAACAGGGGTGGGCGACTATGGCTACACCTTC.

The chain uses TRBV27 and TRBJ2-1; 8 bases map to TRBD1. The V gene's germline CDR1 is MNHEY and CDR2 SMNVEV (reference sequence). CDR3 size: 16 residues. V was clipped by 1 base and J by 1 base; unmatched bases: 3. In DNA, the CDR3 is TGTGCCAGCAGTTTATACAACAGGGGGTCCTACAATGAGCAGTTCTTC. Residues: CASSLYNRGSYNEQFF.

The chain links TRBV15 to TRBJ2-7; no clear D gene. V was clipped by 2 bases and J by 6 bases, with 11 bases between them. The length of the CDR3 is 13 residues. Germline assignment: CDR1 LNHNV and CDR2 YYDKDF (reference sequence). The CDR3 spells CATSRPGKGEQYF. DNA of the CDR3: TGTGCCACCAGCAGACCGGGTAAAGGCGAGCAGTACTTC.

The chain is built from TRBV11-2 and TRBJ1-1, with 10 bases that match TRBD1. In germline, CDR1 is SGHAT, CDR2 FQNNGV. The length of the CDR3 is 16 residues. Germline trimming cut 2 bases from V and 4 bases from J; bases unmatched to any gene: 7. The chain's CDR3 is CASSLRSGTGVTEAFF. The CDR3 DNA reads TGTGCCAGCAGCTTAAGGAGTGGGACAGGGGTCACTGAAGCTTTCTTT.

CDR3 sequence reads: CASSRGQSNQPQHF. The CDR3 nucleotides read TGTGCCAGCAGCCGGGGACAGAGCAATCAGCCCCAGCATTTT. V and J are TRBV5-5 and TRBJ1-5; the match to TRBD1 covers 7 bases. The CDR3 loop spans 14 amino acids. Trimming took 4 bases from V and 1 from J; bases not matched to a gene: 2. Germline-derived CDR1 and CDR2 are SGHKS and YYEKEE (reference sequence).

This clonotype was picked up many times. This CDR3 reads CASSDATGTANSPLHF. The CDR3 DNA reads as TGTGCCAGCAGTGATGCAACCGGGACAGCGAATTCACCCCTCCACTTT. J is TRBJ1-6 and V is TRBV6-1; 7 nucleotides line up with TRBD1. The CDR3 contains 16 residues. Looked up from germline, CDR1 is MNHNS and CDR2 is SASEGT. The V segment lost 3 bases and the J segment 7 bases; nucleotides outside the gene matches: 9.

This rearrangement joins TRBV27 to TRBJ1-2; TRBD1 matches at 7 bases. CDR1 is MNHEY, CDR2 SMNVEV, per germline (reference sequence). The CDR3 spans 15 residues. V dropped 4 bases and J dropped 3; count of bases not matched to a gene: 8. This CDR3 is CASSSSGQDYYGYTF. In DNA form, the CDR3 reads TGTGCCAGCAGTTCTTCCGGACAGGACTACTATGGCTACACCTTC.

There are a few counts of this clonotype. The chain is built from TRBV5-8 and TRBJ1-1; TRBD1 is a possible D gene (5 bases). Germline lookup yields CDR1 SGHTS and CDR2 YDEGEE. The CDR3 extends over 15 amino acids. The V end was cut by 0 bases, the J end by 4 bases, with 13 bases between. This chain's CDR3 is CASSLEGAVATEAFF. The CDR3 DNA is TGTGCCAGCAGCTTGGAAGGGGCCGTGGCCACTGAAGCTTTCTTT. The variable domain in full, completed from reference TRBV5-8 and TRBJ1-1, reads EAGVTQSPTHLIKTRGQQATLRCSPISGHTSVYWYQQALGLGLQFLLWYDEGEERNRGNFPPRFSGRQFPNYSSELNVNALELEDSALYLCASSLEGAVATEAFFGQGTRLTVV.

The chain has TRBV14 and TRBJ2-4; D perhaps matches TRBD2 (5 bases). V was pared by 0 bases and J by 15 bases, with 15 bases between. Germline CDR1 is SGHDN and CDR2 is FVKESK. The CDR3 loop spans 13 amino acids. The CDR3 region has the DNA TGTGCCAGCAGCCAAGATCTGGAGGACCACAGGTACTTC. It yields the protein CASSQDLEDHRYF.

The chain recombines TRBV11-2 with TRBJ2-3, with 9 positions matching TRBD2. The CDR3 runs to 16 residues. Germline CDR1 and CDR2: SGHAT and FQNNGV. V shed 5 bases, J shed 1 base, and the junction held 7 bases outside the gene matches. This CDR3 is CASSALAGKGTDTQYF. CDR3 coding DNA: TGTGCCAGCAGCGCTCTAGCGGGGAAGGGCACAGATACGCAGTATTTT.

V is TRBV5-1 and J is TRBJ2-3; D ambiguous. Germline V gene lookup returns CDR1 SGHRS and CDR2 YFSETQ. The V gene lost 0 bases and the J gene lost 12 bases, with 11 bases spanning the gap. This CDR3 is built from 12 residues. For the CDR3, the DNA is TGCGCCAGCAGCTTGGAATTCCAGCCTCAGTATTTT. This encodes CASSLEFQPQYF. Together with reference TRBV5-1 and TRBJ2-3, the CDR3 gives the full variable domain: KAGVTQTPRYLIKTRGQQVTLSCSPISGHRSVSWYQQTPGQGLQFLFEYFSETQRNKGNFPGRFSGRQFSNSRSEMNVSTLELGDSALYLCASSLEFQPQYFGPGTRLTVL.

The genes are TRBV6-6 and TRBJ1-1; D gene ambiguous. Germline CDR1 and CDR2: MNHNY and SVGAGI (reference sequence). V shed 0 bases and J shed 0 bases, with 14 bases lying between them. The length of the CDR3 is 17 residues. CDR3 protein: CASSYSSVKLMNTEAFF. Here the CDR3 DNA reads TGTGCCAGCAGTTACTCGAGTGTGAAACTTATGAACACTGAAGCTTTCTTT.

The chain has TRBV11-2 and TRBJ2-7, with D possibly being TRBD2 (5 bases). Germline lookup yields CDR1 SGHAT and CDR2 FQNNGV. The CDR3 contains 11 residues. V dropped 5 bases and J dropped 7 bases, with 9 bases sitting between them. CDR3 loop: CASSRTGEQYF. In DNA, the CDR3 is TGTGCCAGCAGCCGTACGGGAGAGCAGTACTTC.

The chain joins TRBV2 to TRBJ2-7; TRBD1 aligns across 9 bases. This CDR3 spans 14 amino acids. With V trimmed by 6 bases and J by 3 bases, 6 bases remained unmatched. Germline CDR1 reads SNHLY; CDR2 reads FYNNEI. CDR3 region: CASRPPGQGYEQYF. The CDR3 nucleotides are TGTGCCAGCAGACCTCCGGGACAGGGCTACGAGCAGTACTTC. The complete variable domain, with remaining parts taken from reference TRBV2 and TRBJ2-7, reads EPEVTQTPSHQVTQMGQEVILRCVPISNHLYFYWYRQILGQKVEFLVSFYNNEISEKSEIFDDQFSVERPDGSNFTLKIRSTKLEDSAMYFCASRPPGQGYEQYFGPGTRLTVT.

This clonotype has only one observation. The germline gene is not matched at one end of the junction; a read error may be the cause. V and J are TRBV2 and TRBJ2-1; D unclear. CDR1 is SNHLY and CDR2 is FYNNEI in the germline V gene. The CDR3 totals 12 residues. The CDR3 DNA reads TGTGTCAGCAGTGAAAACGTGAATGAGCAGTTCTTC. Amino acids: CVSSENVNEQFF.

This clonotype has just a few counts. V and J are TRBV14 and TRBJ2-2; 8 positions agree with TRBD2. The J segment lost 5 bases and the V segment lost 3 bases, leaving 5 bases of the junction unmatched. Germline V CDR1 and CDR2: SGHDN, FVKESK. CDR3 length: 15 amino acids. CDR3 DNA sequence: TGTGCCAGCAGCCACAGCGGGAGAAAGACCGGGGAGCTGTTTTTT. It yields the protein CASSHSGRKTGELFF. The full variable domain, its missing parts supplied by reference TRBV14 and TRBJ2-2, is EAGVTQFPSHSVIEKGQTVTLRCDPISGHDNLYWYRRVMGKEIKFLLHFVKESKQDESGMPNNRFLAERTGGTYSTLKVQPAELEDSGVYFCASSHSGRKTGELFFGEGSRLTVL.

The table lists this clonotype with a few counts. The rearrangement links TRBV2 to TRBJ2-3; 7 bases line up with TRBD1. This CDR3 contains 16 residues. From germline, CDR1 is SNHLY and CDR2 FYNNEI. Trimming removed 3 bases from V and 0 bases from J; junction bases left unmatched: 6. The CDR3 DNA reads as TGTGCCAGCAGTGACCTAGAAGGGGGCAGCACAGATACGCAGTATTTT. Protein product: CASSDLEGGSTDTQYF.

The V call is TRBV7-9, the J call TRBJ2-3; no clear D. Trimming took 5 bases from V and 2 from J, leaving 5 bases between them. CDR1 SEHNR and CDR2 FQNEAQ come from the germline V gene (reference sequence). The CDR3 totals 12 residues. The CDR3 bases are TGTGCCAGCAGCGTAGTCACAGATACGCAGTATTTT. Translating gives CASSVVTDTQYF.

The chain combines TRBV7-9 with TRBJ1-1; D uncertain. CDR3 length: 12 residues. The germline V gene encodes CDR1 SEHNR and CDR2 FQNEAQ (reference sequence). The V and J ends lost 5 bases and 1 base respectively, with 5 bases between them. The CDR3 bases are TGTGCCAGCAGCCACAAGAACACTGAAGCTTTCTTT. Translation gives CASSHKNTEAFF.

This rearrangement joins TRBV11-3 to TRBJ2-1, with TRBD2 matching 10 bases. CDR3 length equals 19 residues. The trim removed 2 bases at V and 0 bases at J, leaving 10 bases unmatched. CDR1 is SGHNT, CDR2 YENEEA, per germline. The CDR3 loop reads CASSLKGTSAESSYNEQFF. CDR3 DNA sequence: TGTGCCAGCAGCTTAAAGGGGACTAGCGCCGAGAGCTCCTACAATGAGCAGTTCTTC.